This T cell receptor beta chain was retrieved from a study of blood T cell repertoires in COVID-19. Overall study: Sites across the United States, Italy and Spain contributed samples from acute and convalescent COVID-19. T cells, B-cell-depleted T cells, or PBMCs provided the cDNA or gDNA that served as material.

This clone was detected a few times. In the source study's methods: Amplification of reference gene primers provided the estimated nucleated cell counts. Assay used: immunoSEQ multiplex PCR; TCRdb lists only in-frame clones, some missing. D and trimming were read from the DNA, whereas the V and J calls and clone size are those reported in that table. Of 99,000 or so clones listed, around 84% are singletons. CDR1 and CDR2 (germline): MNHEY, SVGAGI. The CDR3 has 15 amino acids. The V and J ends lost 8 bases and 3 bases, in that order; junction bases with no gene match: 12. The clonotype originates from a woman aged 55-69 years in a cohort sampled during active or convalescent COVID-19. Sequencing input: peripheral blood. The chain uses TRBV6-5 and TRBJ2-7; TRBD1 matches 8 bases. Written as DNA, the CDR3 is TGTGCCAGCGTGGCCGGGACAGGATATGGCTACGAGCAGTACTTC. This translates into CASVAGTGYGYEQYF.